A single sample is the source of the 27 T cell receptor beta chains below, sequenced in a study of control samples from healthy donors and cancer patients. Assay: immunoSEQ multiplex PCR; the TCRdb copy retains only in-frame clones and omits some. Counted here are 150,000 or so clones, approximately 94% occurring once; the ten biggest clones make up 5.8%. Sequencing was carried out using blood. These receptors came from a man aged 18 to 30 in good health.

The V and J genes are TRBV6-5 and TRBJ1-1; D ambiguous. The V gene's germline CDR1 is MNHEY and CDR2 SVGAGI. V lost 5 bases and J lost 4, with 11 bases in between. The CDR3 extends over 13 amino acids. Here the CDR3 reads CASSPAVSTEAFF. DNA of the CDR3: TGTGCCAGCAGTCCGGCGGTGAGCACTGAAGCTTTCTTT.

The CDR3: CASNLWDTNYGYTF. CDR3 nucleotides: TGTGCCAGCAACCTTTGGGATACTAACTATGGCTACACCTTC. The chain couples TRBV5-4 to TRBJ1-2; D uncertain. Per the germline V gene, CDR1 is SGHNT and CDR2 is YYREEE (reference sequence). There are 14 residues in the CDR3. The ends were cut back, 6 bases at V and 0 bases at J, with 12 bases in the middle.

The chain joins TRBV4-1 to TRBJ1-2, with 8 nucleotides matching TRBD1. With 3 bases clipped from V and 3 bases from J, the junction kept 6 bases outside the gene matches. In germline, CDR1 is MGHRA, CDR2 YSYEKL. CDR3 length equals 15 residues. CDR3 coding DNA: TGCGCCAGCAGCCAGATGACAGGGGTGGACTATGGCTACACCTTC. Amino acids: CASSQMTGVDYGYTF.

The chain carries TRBV7-2 and TRBJ1-2; D gene ambiguous. Trimming stripped 0 bases from V and 3 bases from J, with 8 bases between. Germline V gene sequence: CDR1 SGHTA, CDR2 FQGNSA. This CDR3 region has 14 residues. CDR3 region: CASSLAFGDYGYTF. The CDR3 nucleotides read TGTGCCAGCAGCTTAGCGTTCGGGGACTATGGCTACACCTTC. The variable domain in full, completed from reference TRBV7-2 and TRBJ1-2, reads GAGVSQSPSNKVTEKGKDVELRCDPISGHTALYWYRQSLGQGLEFLIYFQGNSAPDKSGLPSDRFSAERTGGSVSTLTIQRTQQEDSAVYLCASSLAFGDYGYTFGSGTRLTVV.

The chain uses TRBV4-2 and TRBJ2-3, with 11 nucleotides matching TRBD2. CDR1 is LGHNA, CDR2 YNFKEQ, per germline. The CDR3 runs to 17 residues. Germline trimming cut 3 bases from V and 3 bases from J; bases unmatched to any gene: 8. CDR3 sequence (DNA): TGTGCCAGCAGCCAGGACTTAGCGGGGGGGCCGACAGATACGCAGTATTTT. Translating gives CASSQDLAGGPTDTQYF.

V gene TRBV30 combines with J gene TRBJ1-1, with D possibly matching TRBD1 (6 bases). Germline V gene lookup returns CDR1 GTSNPN and CDR2 SVGIG (reference sequence). Trimming shortened V by 5 bases and J by 4 bases, and 11 bases separated the two germline ends. The CDR3 extends over 12 amino acids. The CDR3 region is CAWDGGPTEAFF. CDR3 nucleotide sequence: TGTGCCTGGGACGGGGGCCCCACTGAAGCTTTCTTT.

This chain links TRBV28 with TRBJ1-2, with D possibly matching TRBD1 (6 bases). Trimming left V 7 bases short and J 3 bases short, with 12 bases between. CDR1 and CDR2 (germline): MDHEN, SYDVKM. The CDR3 extends over 13 amino acids. The CDR3 coding sequence is TGTGCCAGCAACCTCCACAGGGACTATGGCTACACCTTC. Translation gives CASNLHRDYGYTF.

CDR3 in DNA: TGTGCCAGCAGTACGTCTTCGCGACACCCTGAAGCTTTCTTT. Amino acid sequence: CASSTSSRHPEAFF. This chain connects TRBV27 to TRBJ1-1; D unresolved. The CDR3 length is 14 residues. V was pared by 5 bases and J by 6 bases, with 16 bases between. Germline CDR1 MNHEY, CDR2 SMNVEV (reference sequence).

This clone was seen a few times. The J gene is TRBJ2-7, the V gene TRBV4-2; 7 nucleotides line up with TRBD1. Germline V gives CDR1 LGHNA, CDR2 YNFKEQ. The ends lost 0 bases at V and 5 bases at J; junction bases unmatched: 4. The CDR3 length is 14 residues. The CDR3 nucleotides read TGTGCCAGCAGCCAAGATAGGGGGCAAGACGAGCAGTACTTC. As protein: CASSQDRGQDEQYF.

V usage is TRBV11-3 and J usage is TRBJ2-5; D not certain. CDR3 length: 15 residues. The V gene lost 1 base and the J gene lost 5 bases, with 14 bases spanning the gap. Germline values: CDR1 SGHNT, CDR2 YENEEA. The CDR3 DNA is TGTGCCAGCAGCTTAGGCCTCGAGGCGAGGGAGACCCAGTACTTC. Protein: CASSLGLEARETQYF.

This clone was counted between two and nine times. This chain connects TRBV11-2 to TRBJ1-2; 8 bases agree with TRBD1. Germline CDR1 and CDR2: SGHAT and FQNNGV. The V and J ends lost 2 bases and 8 bases, in that order; junction bases with no gene match: 10. The CDR3 sequence is 15 residues long. CDR3 nucleotides: TGTGCCAGCAGCTTAACCAACGGACAGGGTCGGGGCTACACCTTC. It is translated as CASSLTNGQGRGYTF.

This CDR3 reads CASSLGRDRQQFF. As DNA, the CDR3 is TGTGCCAGCAGCTTAGGCCGGGACAGGCAGCAGTTCTTC. This chain joins TRBV7-8 and TRBJ2-1; TRBD1 agrees at 8 bases. Germline V CDR1 and CDR2: SGHVS, FQNEAQ. There are 13 residues in the CDR3. With 1 base clipped from V and 11 bases from J, the junction kept 4 bases outside the gene matches. Full variable domain (missing parts from reference TRBV7-8 and TRBJ2-1): GAGVSQSPRYKVAKRGQDVALRCDPISGHVSLFWYQQALGQGPEFLTYFQNEAQLDKSGLPSDRFFAERPEGSVSTLKIQRTQQEDSAVYLCASSLGRDRQQFFGPGTRLTVL.

This chain uses TRBV24-1 with TRBJ2-2, with D perhaps matching TRBD1 or TRBD2 (8 bases each). Trimming cost V 7 bases and J 5 bases, with 22 bases left between them. The CDR3 has 17 residues. CDR1 KGHDR and CDR2 SFDVKD come from the germline V gene. DNA for the CDR3: TGTGCCACCAGAGACAGGGGCTCCGGGAGGGGAACCGGGGAGCTGTTTTTT. Encoded protein: CATRDRGSGRGTGELFF.

V gene TRBV19 combines with J gene TRBJ1-2; 7 nucleotides align to TRBD1. The CDR3 spans 14 residues. With 7 bases clipped from V and 8 bases from J, the junction kept 13 bases outside the gene matches. CDR1 and CDR2 (germline): LNHDA, SQIVND (reference sequence). The CDR3 is CASNDRATQSGYTF. The CDR3 nucleotides read TGTGCCAGTAACGACAGGGCAACCCAGTCGGGCTACACCTTC.

J is TRBJ2-2 and V is TRBV6-1; no firm D call. This CDR3 has 15 amino acids. The germline CDR1 and CDR2 sequences are MNHNS and SASEGT. The V gene lost 1 base and the J gene lost 4 bases, with 10 bases spanning the gap. The chain's CDR3 is CASSEEAVLTGELFF. Written as DNA, the CDR3 is TGTGCCAGCAGTGAAGAGGCGGTTCTCACCGGGGAGCTGTTTTTT.

J is TRBJ2-2 and V is TRBV6-6; D remains ambiguous. This CDR3 has 14 amino acids. The germline V gene has CDR1 MNHNY and CDR2 SVGAGI (reference sequence). V was shortened by 8 bases and J by 6 bases, with 16 bases between the two germline ends. This CDR3 is CASLQSSRAGELFF. CDR3 DNA: TGTGCCAGCTTACAATCGAGTAGGGCCGGGGAGCTGTTTTTT.

The CDR3 sequence: CAISESTESYGYTF. The CDR3 DNA is TGTGCCATCAGTGAGTCGACTGAGAGCTATGGCTACACCTTC. The V and J genes are TRBV10-3 and TRBJ1-2; D unclear. This CDR3 has 14 residues. V lost 0 bases and J 4 bases, leaving 9 bases between the germline ends. CDR1 is ENHRY, CDR2 SYGVKD, per germline.

This chain connects TRBV25-1 to TRBJ2-7; D not resolved. V was trimmed by 3 bases and J by 4 bases, leaving 4 bases between them. Germline CDR1 MGHDK, CDR2 SYGVNS. The CDR3 consists of 11 residues. DNA of the CDR3: TGTGCCAGCAGTGACGGTTACGAGCAGTACTTC. This encodes CASSDGYEQYF.

V is TRBV19 and J is TRBJ1-3, with D perhaps TRBD1 (5 bases). Trimming shortened V by 3 bases and J by 0 bases, and 9 bases separated the two germline ends. CDR1 and CDR2 from the germline V gene are LNHDA and SQIVND (reference sequence). The CDR3 has 15 amino acids. The CDR3, as DNA: TGTGCCAGTAGTATTGGGACGGACTCTGGAAACACCATATATTTT. Its translation: CASSIGTDSGNTIYF.

DNA of the CDR3: TGTGCCAGCAGTGAGCTAGGGACCGATAGCAATCAGCCCCAGCATTTT. It encodes CASSELGTDSNQPQHF. The chain joins TRBV6-1 to TRBJ1-5; tentatively, D is TRBD1 (5 bases). The CDR3 covers 16 residues. V was trimmed by 3 bases and J by 0 bases, leaving 12 bases between them. CDR1 is MNHNS and CDR2 is SASEGT in the germline V gene.

The rearrangement joins TRBV18 to TRBJ2-7; 8 bases agree with TRBD2. CDR1 KGHSH and CDR2 LQKENI come from the germline V gene. V lost 0 bases to trimming and J lost 2 bases; unmatched junction nucleotides: 3. This CDR3 is 15 amino acids long. The DNA for the CDR3 is TGTGCCAGCTCACCACCGAACGGGAGGGCCTACGAGCAGTACTTC. Residues: CASSPPNGRAYEQYF.

The V gene is TRBV10-3, the J gene TRBJ1-2; 10 nucleotides agree with TRBD1. With 2 bases clipped from V and 8 bases from J, the junction kept 11 bases outside the gene matches. The CDR3 extends over 16 amino acids. Germline V gene sequence: CDR1 ENHRY, CDR2 SYGVKD. This chain's CDR3 is CAISEDSGQGTMGYTF. CDR3 sequence (DNA): TGTGCCATCAGTGAGGATTCGGGACAGGGGACGATGGGCTACACCTTC.

J is TRBJ2-5 and V is TRBV11-3; D is undetermined. Germline-derived CDR1 and CDR2 are SGHNT and YENEEA. The germline V and J ends were trimmed by 4 bases and 7 bases, with 13 bases remaining between them. This CDR3 contains 13 residues. The CDR3 DNA reads as TGTGCCAGCAGCTCCAGCCACCCGGGGACCCAGTACTTC. Its protein is CASSSSHPGTQYF. Full variable domain (rest looked up from reference TRBV11-3 and TRBJ2-5): EAGVVQSPRYKIIEKKQPVAFWCNPISGHNTLYWYLQNLGQGPELLIRYENEEAVDDSQLPKDRFSAERLKGVDSTLKIQPAELGDSAVYLCASSSSHPGTQYFGPGTRLLVL.

V and J are TRBV3-1 (or the pseudogene TRBV3-2) and TRBJ2-2; D not certain. Germline CDR1 and CDR2: LGHDT and YNNKEL (reference sequence). The CDR3 totals 15 residues. The ends were cut back, 4 bases at V and 7 bases at J, with 16 bases in the middle. Here the CDR3 DNA reads TGTGCCAGCAGCCTCAGTGAAGGGCTCAGCGGGGAGCTGTTTTTT. Its protein product is CASSLSEGLSGELFF.

This clone came up once. This chain uses TRBV20-1 with TRBJ1-6; no clear D gene. Trimming removed 3 bases from V and 0 bases from J, with 12 bases in between. CDR1 DFQATT and CDR2 SNEGSKA come from the germline V gene (reference sequence). CDR3 length equals 16 residues. The CDR3 region has the DNA TGCAGTGCTAGTCACCAGCAGAGCTCCTATAATTCACCCCTCCACTTT. Translated, it gives CSASHQQSSYNSPLHF.

The CDR3 region has the DNA TGTGCCAGCAGCCAAGATTTGGGCGGTGCTAGCACAGATACGCAGTATTTT. This gives the protein CASSQDLGGASTDTQYF. The chain links TRBV4-2 to TRBJ2-3; D ambiguous. V lost 0 bases to trimming and J lost 0 bases, with 13 bases between them. Germline V gene data show CDR1 as LGHNA and CDR2 as YNFKEQ. The CDR3 has 17 residues.

The V and J genes are TRBV18 and TRBJ1-1; D is unresolved. The CDR3 is 12 amino acids. CDR1 KGHSH and CDR2 LQKENI come from the germline V gene. Trimming removed 4 bases from V and 5 bases from J, with 8 bases in between. The CDR3 spells CASSRAGTEAFF. The CDR3 nucleotides read TGTGCCAGCTCACGGGCCGGGACTGAAGCTTTCTTT.